The clone carrying this TCR beta chain was seen a handful of times. Per germline, CDR1 SGHKS and CDR2 YYEKEE (reference sequence). The CDR3 extends over 16 amino acids. Germline trimming cut 0 bases from V and 3 bases from J; bases unmatched to any gene: 6. The sample originates from a study of T cells in Graves' hyperthyroidism and ophthalmopathy. The CDR3 regions of TCR beta were amplified from RNA transcripts. RT-PCR in the first round (using the HTBI primer set) targeted the TCR CDR3. TCRdb fed the multiplex PCR reads into MiXCR, producing one record per CDR3 protein. There are hundreds of thousands of distinct CDR3 sequences in the sample; about 16% occur only once, and around 3.5% lies in the top ten.

The clonotype was recovered from a woman aged 40-49 years with Graves' ophthalmopathy. Sample: blood. This chain links TRBV5-5 with TRBJ2-1; 7 nucleotides agree with TRBD2. CDR3 loop: CASSLGAGVDYNEQFF. In DNA, the CDR3 is TGTGCCAGCAGCTTGGGGGCGGGAGTTGACTACAATGAGCAGTTCTTC.